Below are 5 T cell receptor beta chains sequenced from a single sample in a study of shared clonotypes between healthy human individuals. Sequencing used immunoSEQ multiplex PCR; TCRdb keeps in-frame clones, though not all of them. Of approximately 2,000,000 clones listed, 90% to 95% were seen once; the top ten hold more than 1.5%. Terminally differentiated effector memory CD45RA+ cells were excluded by CCR7 positive selection of CD45RO-negative cells. Source material: naive CD8+ T cells from PBMCs. The receptors come from a young man in good health. Some clones in this sample may be carry-over from other donors' samples.

The V gene is TRBV28, the J gene TRBJ2-2, with D possibly matching TRBD1 (6 bases). Germline lookup yields CDR1 MDHEN and CDR2 SYDVKM. CDR3 length: 14 residues. Between the trimmed V and J ends, which lost 5 bases and 7 bases, there was a span of 14 bases. The CDR3, as DNA: TGTGCCAGCAGTGTCTGGGACAAACTCGGGGAGCTGTTTTTT. Protein product: CASSVWDKLGELFF.

This clone was detected only a few times. The gene calls are TRBV9 and TRBJ1-2, with D maybe TRBD1 (5 bases). V was shortened by 3 bases and J by 6 bases, with 21 bases between the two germline ends. Germline V gene data show CDR1 as SGDLS and CDR2 as YYNGEE. The CDR3 length is 16 residues. The CDR3 DNA follows: TGTGCCAGCAGCGGAGGTACCCAGGGTTTCGGGAATGGCTACACCTTC. Translated, it gives CASSGGTQGFGNGYTF.

V usage is TRBV27 and J usage is TRBJ1-2; the D gene is possibly TRBD1 (6 bases). V dropped 1 base and J dropped 6 bases, with 24 bases sitting between them. This CDR3 spans 18 amino acids. Germline lookup yields CDR1 MNHEY and CDR2 SMNVEV (reference sequence). CDR3 nucleotides: TGTGCCAGCAGTTTATGGTTTGGGGCCCTGGGGGCAGGCGATGGCTACACCTTC. Its protein product is CASSLWFGALGAGDGYTF.

This sequence joins TRBV14 and TRBJ2-7; a weak D match, TRBD2 (5 bases). Germline V gene sequence: CDR1 SGHDN, CDR2 FVKESK. Trimming shortened V by 0 bases and J by 13 bases, and 16 bases separated the two germline ends. CDR3 length: 13 amino acids. The CDR3 is CASSQERVQRTYF. CDR3 coding DNA: TGTGCCAGCAGCCAAGAACGCGTACAACGGACTTACTTC.

V is TRBV19 and J is TRBJ1-2, with 9 bases that match TRBD1. Unmatched junction bases numbered 13, after V lost 1 base and J lost 4 bases. CDR1 and CDR2 from the germline V gene are LNHDA and SQIVND (reference sequence). The CDR3 has 18 residues. CDR3 in amino acids: CASSIAGHRDRDIYGYTF. CDR3 DNA: TGTGCCAGTAGTATAGCGGGTCACCGGGACAGGGATATCTATGGCTACACCTTC. Full variable domain (missing parts from reference TRBV19 and TRBJ1-2): DGGITQSPKYLFRKEGQNVTLSCEQNLNHDAMYWYRQDPGQGLRLIYYSQIVNDFQKGDIAEGYSVSREKKESFPLTVTSAQKNPTAFYLCASSIAGHRDRDIYGYTFGSGTRLTVV.